Shown below are 27 T cell receptor beta chains from a single sample sequenced in a study of T cell repertoires in cytomegalovirus infection. TCRdb recomputed calls from the reads with MiXCR, one row per CDR3 protein. The sample yields 200,000 or so distinct CDR3 sequences, about 28% seen once. Sequenced sample: PBMCs. The receptors shown here come from a human donor in good health (CMV status not recorded). Some clones in this sample may be carry-over from other donors' samples.

In this sample, this clonotype turned up many times. V and J are TRBV7-2 and TRBJ1-6; D remains ambiguous. The CDR3 spans 17 residues. Germline V gene lookup returns CDR1 SGHTA and CDR2 FQGNSA. V lost 0 bases to trimming and J lost 0 bases, with 9 bases between them. In nucleotides, the CDR3 is TGTGCCAGCAGCTTAGCGGGTCTGAGCTCCTATAATTCACCCCTCCACTTT. The encoded protein is CASSLAGLSSYNSPLHF.

Many counts were recorded for this clonotype. This chain uses TRBV11-2 with TRBJ2-7; D could derive from TRBD1 or TRBD2 (5 bases each). Trimming removed 5 bases at V and 0 bases at J, with 11 bases between. CDR1 and CDR2 from the germline V gene are SGHAT and FQNNGV. The CDR3 is 14 amino acids. As DNA, the CDR3 is TGTGCCAGCAGCCACCCGGGACCCTCCTACGAGCAGTACTTC. Encoded protein: CASSHPGPSYEQYF.

The chain joins TRBV7-2 to TRBJ1-1, with a possible D match to TRBD1 (5 bases). The CDR3 length is 14 residues. Per germline, CDR1 SGHTA and CDR2 FQGNSA. V was shortened by 1 base and J by 4 bases, with 10 bases between the two germline ends. This CDR3 reads CASSLGGEGTEAFF. For the CDR3, the DNA is TGTGCCAGCAGCTTAGGAGGGGAGGGCACTGAAGCTTTCTTT.

Here the CDR3 reads CASRDRVGQPQHF. CDR3 sequence (DNA): TGTGCCAGTAGGGACAGGGTCGGGCAGCCCCAGCATTTT. The chain employs TRBV19 and TRBJ1-5; 8 positions match TRBD1. Germline-derived CDR1 and CDR2 are LNHDA and SQIVND (reference sequence). The CDR3 covers 13 residues. V shed 6 bases and J 7 bases; nucleotides not matched to a gene: 5.

Ten or more counts support this clonotype. V is TRBV11-2 and J is TRBJ1-1; no reliable D call. Between the trimmed V and J ends, which lost 5 bases and 3 bases, there was a span of 16 bases. The CDR3 extends over 15 amino acids. CDR1 is SGHAT, CDR2 FQNNGV, per germline. CDR3 nucleotide sequence: TGTGCCAGCAGCCCTCGAGTCATGGGGTACACTGAAGCTTTCTTT. It specifies CASSPRVMGYTEAFF.

The chain combines TRBV7-3 with TRBJ1-1; possible D gene TRBD1, 5 bases. CDR1 and CDR2 (germline): SGHTA, FQGTGA. Trimming cost V 2 bases and J 8 bases, with 24 bases left between them. This CDR3 has 17 residues. The CDR3 coding sequence is TGTGCCAGCAGCTTAGGGTCGGAAGGGGCGATCAACGCGGAAGCTTTCTTT. Translation: CASSLGSEGAINAEAFF.

In its sample, this clonotype was seen a few times. The V and J genes are TRBV20-1 and TRBJ2-3; 13 nucleotides match TRBD2. J was trimmed by 8 bases and V by 0 bases; bases with no gene match: 5. Looked up from germline, CDR1 is DFQATT and CDR2 is SNEGSKA (reference sequence). This CDR3 has 15 amino acids. CDR3 sequence: CSARDRTSGGVTQYF. Written as DNA, the CDR3 is TGCAGTGCTAGAGACCGGACTAGCGGGGGAGTTACGCAGTATTTT.

V and J are TRBV4-2 and TRBJ2-7; no firm D call. V lost 3 bases and J lost 4, with 10 bases in between. The CDR3 runs to 13 residues. In germline, CDR1 is LGHNA, CDR2 YNFKEQ. CDR3 region: CASSQSSLYEQYF. The DNA of the CDR3 is TGTGCCAGCAGCCAGTCTTCCCTTTACGAGCAGTACTTC.

The rearrangement joins TRBV5-4 to TRBJ2-5; TRBD2 matches 8 bases. The CDR3 contains 15 residues. CDR1 is SGHNT, CDR2 YYREEE, per germline (reference sequence). V trimming: 0 bases; J trimming: 5 bases; junction bases outside the gene matches: 6. CDR3 protein: CASSLDVGGAETQYF. CDR3 bases: TGTGCCAGCAGCTTGGATGTCGGGGGGGCGGAGACCCAGTACTTC.

This clonotype was detected ten times or more. V usage is TRBV7-2 and J usage is TRBJ2-7, with D maybe TRBD1 (5 bases). Per the germline V gene, CDR1 is SGHTA and CDR2 is FQGNSA. V gave up 2 bases and J gave up 2 bases, with 10 bases separating them. The CDR3 runs to 14 residues. CDR3 coding DNA: TGTGCCAGCAGCTTACTGGGGCCCACCTACGAGCAGTACTTC. It yields the protein CASSLLGPTYEQYF. The variable domain in full, with the rest retrieved from reference TRBV7-2 and TRBJ2-7, is GAGVSQSPSNKVTEKGKDVELRCDPISGHTALYWYRQSLGQGLEFLIYFQGNSAPDKSGLPSDRFSAERTGGSVSTLTIQRTQQEDSAVYLCASSLLGPTYEQYFGPGTRLTVT.

This clonotype was observed a handful of times. The chain uses TRBV6-2 or TRBV6-3 and TRBJ2-7; 8 nucleotides line up with TRBD1. The germline CDR1 and CDR2 sequences are MNHEY and SVGEGT. This CDR3 has 14 amino acids. J gave up 1 base and V 5 bases, and 4 bases lay outside the gene matches. This CDR3 reads CASSDRGRSYEQYF. The DNA for the CDR3 is TGTGCCAGCAGTGACAGGGGTAGGTCCTACGAGCAGTACTTC.

This clonotype was detected ten times or more. Its ends do not fully match the called genes, so a read error is possible. The V gene is TRBV7-2, the J gene TRBJ1-2; 7 nucleotides match TRBD1. Germline V gene data show CDR1 as SGHTA and CDR2 as FQGNSA. CDR3 length equals 14 residues. The DNA for the CDR3 is TGTGCCAGCAGTTTAGGGGGCGCCGGCTATGGCTACACCTTC. This translates into CASSLGGAGYGYTF. Complete variable domain (other parts from reference TRBV7-2 and TRBJ1-2): GAGVSQSPSNKVTEKGKDVELRCDPISGHTALYWYRQSLGQGLEFLIYFQGNSAPDKSGLPSDRFSAERTGGSVSTLTIQRTQQEDSAVYLCASSLGGAGYGYTFGSGTRLTVV.

The DNA for the CDR3 is TGTGCCAGCACCCCCGGACGGACTTATAATTCACCCCTCCACTTT. It translates to CASTPGRTYNSPLHF. The chain uses TRBV6-5 and TRBJ1-6, with D uncertain. The CDR3 extends over 15 amino acids. V lost 7 bases to trimming and J lost 4 bases, with 14 bases between them. CDR1 MNHEY and CDR2 SVGAGI come from the germline V gene.

This clonotype was found a few times. V is TRBV7-8 and J is TRBJ1-1, with a weak D call TRBD1 (6 bases). The CDR3 runs 15 residues. Germline V gives CDR1 SGHVS, CDR2 FQNEAQ. The V and J ends lost 5 bases and 5 bases respectively, with 18 bases between them. The CDR3 region has the DNA TGTGCCAGCAGCCCGACGCAGGGGTGGGAGACTGAAGCTTTCTTT. This sequence encodes CASSPTQGWETEAFF.

This clonotype showed up just a few times. The chain has TRBV12-3 or TRBV12-4 and TRBJ1-5; D gene unclear. V was shortened by 4 bases and J by 4 bases, with 14 bases between the two germline ends. The CDR3 is made up of 15 amino acids. The chain's CDR3 is CASSSPGKGNQPQHF. The CDR3 DNA is TGTGCCAGCAGTTCCCCTGGGAAAGGGAATCAGCCCCAGCATTTT.

The chain combines TRBV7-4 with TRBJ2-5; the D gene is possibly TRBD2 (5 bases). The germline V gene has CDR1 SGHVT and CDR2 SQSDAQ. The length of the CDR3 is 13 residues. With 2 bases removed from V and 2 bases from J, the gap between germline ends came to 6 bases. In DNA form, the CDR3 reads TGTGCCAGCAGCTTACGAGGGCAAGAGACCCAGTACTTC. Protein sequence: CASSLRGQETQYF. Together with reference TRBV7-4 and TRBJ2-5, the CDR3 gives the full variable domain: GAGVSQSPRYKVAKRGRDVALRCDSISGHVTLYWYRQTLGQGSEVLTYSQSDAQRDKSGRPSGRFSAERPERSVSTLKIQRTEQGDSAVYLCASSLRGQETQYFGPGTRLLVL.

This clonotype was seen only a few times. The gene calls are TRBV7-8 and TRBJ2-1, with a possible D match to TRBD1 (5 bases). Germline V lookup: CDR1 SGHVS, CDR2 FQNEAQ. V was cut by 3 bases and J by 0 bases, with 12 bases left in between. The CDR3 is 16 residues long. The CDR3 protein is CASSLRRASSYNEQFF. The CDR3 DNA sequence: TGTGCCAGCAGCTTGCGCAGGGCCAGCTCCTACAATGAGCAGTTCTTC.

In its sample, this clonotype was seen a few times. The CDR3 DNA sequence: TGCAGTGCCTCGGGCGATACGCAGTATTTT. Translated: CSASGDTQYF. V gene TRBV20-1 combines with J gene TRBJ2-3; D is unclear. Germline CDR1 reads DFQATT; CDR2 reads SNEGSKA (reference sequence). V lost 6 bases, J lost 6 bases, and 7 bases lay in between. The CDR3 loop spans 10 amino acids.

This clonotype was seen at least ten times. This chain connects TRBV14 to TRBJ1-4; a possible D gene is TRBD1 (6 bases). V lost 5 bases and J 8 bases, leaving 12 bases between the germline ends. CDR1 is SGHDN and CDR2 is FVKESK in the germline V gene. The CDR3 runs 13 residues. The CDR3: CASSTGKDEKLFF. The CDR3 DNA reads TGTGCCAGCAGCACAGGGAAGGACGAAAAACTGTTTTTT. Looking up the rest from reference TRBV14 and TRBJ1-4 gives the full variable domain: EAGVTQFPSHSVIEKGQTVTLRCDPISGHDNLYWYRRVMGKEIKFLLHFVKESKQDESGMPNNRFLAERTGGTYSTLKVQPAELEDSGVYFCASSTGKDEKLFFGSGTQLSVL.

This chain connects TRBV2 to TRBJ1-4; no definite D call. The CDR3 runs to 16 residues. Per the germline V gene, CDR1 is SNHLY and CDR2 is FYNNEI. V was pared by 2 bases and J by 4 bases, with 14 bases between. The CDR3 reads CASSEFLQDLNEKLFF. The CDR3 nucleotides are TGTGCCAGCAGTGAATTTCTCCAGGACCTTAATGAAAAACTGTTTTTT.

The chain joins TRBV2 to TRBJ1-1; the D is unclear. V gave up 4 bases and J gave up 6 bases, with 3 bases separating them. The CDR3 is 10 residues long. Germline V gene lookup returns CDR1 SNHLY and CDR2 FYNNEI. CDR3 DNA: TGTGCCAGCAGTGGCGCTGAAGCTTTCTTT. Its translation: CASSGAEAFF.

This chain joins TRBV5-1 and TRBJ2-6; D not certain. This CDR3 spans 15 amino acids. Trimming removed 7 bases from V and 5 bases from J, with 16 bases in between. Germline values: CDR1 SGHRS, CDR2 YFSETQ. CDR3 sequence (DNA): TGCGCCAGCGTCCCTGGGTCGCAAAGGGCCAACGTCCTGACTTTC. Translating it yields CASVPGSQRANVLTF.

This clonotype was detected a few times. The chain links TRBV6-2 or TRBV6-3 to TRBJ1-4; D gene ambiguous. V lost 6 bases and J lost 6, with 11 bases in between. CDR1 and CDR2 (germline): MNHEY, SVGEGT. The CDR3 runs to 13 residues. CDR3 DNA: TGTGCCAGCAGCCTCGACACCGATGAAAAACTGTTTTTT. This sequence encodes CASSLDTDEKLFF.

The chain is built from TRBV20-1 and TRBJ2-7; 11 bases agree with TRBD2. The germline gives CDR1 DFQATT, CDR2 SNEGSKA (reference sequence). The V gene end was trimmed by 6 bases and the J gene end by 2 bases; junction bases not matched to a gene: 3. The length of the CDR3 is 13 residues. The CDR3 spells CSARLAGTYEQYF. CDR3 nucleotides: TGCAGTGCCCGACTAGCGGGGACCTACGAGCAGTACTTC.

The J gene is TRBJ2-3, the V gene TRBV12-3 or TRBV12-4; D may be TRBD1 (5 bases). CDR3 length: 14 amino acids. V dropped 3 bases and J dropped 1 base, with 8 bases sitting between them. CDR3 region: CASSLGQRTDTQYF. The CDR3 DNA sequence: TGTGCCAGCAGTTTGGGGCAACGCACAGATACGCAGTATTTT.

This clonotype was picked up many times. The gene calls are TRBV7-2 and TRBJ1-1; D not resolved. CDR3 length equals 15 residues. Per the germline V gene, CDR1 is SGHTA and CDR2 is FQGNSA. With 1 base removed from V and 5 bases from J, the gap between germline ends came to 14 bases. The DNA of the CDR3 is TGTGCCAGCAGCTTAGTAGCCCATACCGGTACTGAAGCTTTCTTT. It codes for CASSLVAHTGTEAFF.

This clonotype was counted many times. The CDR3: CASSQVPTDTYEQYF. In nucleotides, the CDR3 is TGCGCCAGCAGCCAAGTCCCCACCGACACCTACGAGCAGTACTTC. The chain has TRBV4-1 and TRBJ2-7; D is undetermined. This CDR3 has 15 amino acids. Per the germline V gene, CDR1 is MGHRA and CDR2 is YSYEKL. Trimming removed 1 base at V and 2 bases at J, with 12 bases between.